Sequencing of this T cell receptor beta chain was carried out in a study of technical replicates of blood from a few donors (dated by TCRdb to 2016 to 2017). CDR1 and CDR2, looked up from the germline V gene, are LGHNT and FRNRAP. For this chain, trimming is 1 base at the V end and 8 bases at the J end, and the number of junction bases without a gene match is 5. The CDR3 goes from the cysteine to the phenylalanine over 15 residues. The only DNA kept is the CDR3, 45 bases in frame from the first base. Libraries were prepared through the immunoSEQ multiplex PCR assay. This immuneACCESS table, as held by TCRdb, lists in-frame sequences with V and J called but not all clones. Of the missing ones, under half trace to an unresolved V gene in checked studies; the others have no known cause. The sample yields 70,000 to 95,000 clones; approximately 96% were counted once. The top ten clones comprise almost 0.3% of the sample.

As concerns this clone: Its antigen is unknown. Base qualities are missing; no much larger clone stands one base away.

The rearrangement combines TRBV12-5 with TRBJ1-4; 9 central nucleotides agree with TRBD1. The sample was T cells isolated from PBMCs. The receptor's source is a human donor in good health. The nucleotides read TGTGCTAGTGGTTTGGGGGACAGGGACGGGGAAAAACTGTTTTTT. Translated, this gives CASGLGDRDGEKLFF.